Given below is one TCR beta chain in context. Its antigen remains unknown. This record belongs to a study of cytomegalovirus exposure and HLA in healthy donors. General study points: Highly shared sequence variants in one cluster were likely a sequencing artifact. About 87% or about 30% of the time was how often most TCR beta V segments were productive, according to an earlier analysis. TCR beta V- and J-gene trimming was later associated with a missense DCLRE1C variant. On later analysis, the bulk of CMV-associated TCR beta chains appeared to be HLA-restricted.

PCR was performed using 60 Vbeta and 13 Jbeta primers. Profiling relied on immunoSEQ multiplex PCR, and the TCRdb table lists in-frame clones only, not all of them. The sample includes under 200,000 clones, approximately 85% of them seen just once. Input material: PBMCs. The clonotype originates from a man aged 18 to 29 in good health and CMV-seropositive.

As DNA, the CDR3 is TGTGCCAGCAGAACAGACGATGGAAACACCATATATTTT. It encodes CASRTDDGNTIYF. This chain joins TRBV5-4 and TRBJ1-3; no firm D call. Germline V CDR1 and CDR2: SGHNT, YYREEE (reference sequence). This CDR3 is 13 amino acids long. Trimming left V 5 bases short and J 3 bases short, with 9 bases between.